The present T cell receptor beta chain was sequenced within a study of shared clonotypes between healthy human individuals. General study points: Estimated clonotype richness was generally higher in naive than memory subsets. Some naive CD4 clonotypes, 4% to 6%, turned up in common across a few donors.

Germline CDR1 is WNHNN and CDR2 is SYGVQD (reference sequence). Trimming cost V 3 bases and J 2 bases; bases outside gene matches: 4. The CDR3 spans 14 residues. To note about this clone: The antigen remains undetermined. Other DNA sequences in this specimen translate into the identical CDR3.

Measured with immunoSEQ multiplex PCR; TCRdb has only the in-frame clones, and not every one. The table has around 2,000,000 clones, 85% to 95% seen once. Material for sequencing was naive CD4+ T cells sorted from blood. Subset indicated: CD45RA+ positively selected. The chain combines TRBV10-1 with TRBJ2-7; the match to TRBD1 covers 7 bases. The source of this sequence is a man younger than 35 in good health. The CDR3 DNA reads TGCGCCAGCAGTGAAGGTCAGGGGGCCTACGAGCAGTACTTC. It yields the protein CASSEGQGAYEQYF.